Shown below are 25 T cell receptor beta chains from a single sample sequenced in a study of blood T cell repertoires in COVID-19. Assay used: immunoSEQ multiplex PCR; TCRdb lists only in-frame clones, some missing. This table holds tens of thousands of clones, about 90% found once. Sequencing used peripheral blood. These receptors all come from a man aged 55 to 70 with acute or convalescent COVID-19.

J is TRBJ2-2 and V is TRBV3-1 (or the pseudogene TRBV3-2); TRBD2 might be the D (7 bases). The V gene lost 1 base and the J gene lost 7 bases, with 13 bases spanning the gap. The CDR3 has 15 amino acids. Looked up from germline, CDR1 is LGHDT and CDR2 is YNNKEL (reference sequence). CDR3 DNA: TGTGCCAGCAGCCAAGTGCGGGGGCAGGTCGGGGAGCTGTTTTTT. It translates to CASSQVRGQVGELFF.

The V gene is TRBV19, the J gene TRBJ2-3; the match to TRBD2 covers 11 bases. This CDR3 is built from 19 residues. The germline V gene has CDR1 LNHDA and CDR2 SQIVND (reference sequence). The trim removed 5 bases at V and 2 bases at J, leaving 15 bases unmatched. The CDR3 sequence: CASSETSGGLAIHTDTQYF. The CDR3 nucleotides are TGTGCCAGTAGTGAAACTAGCGGGGGCCTCGCTATACACACAGATACGCAGTATTTT.

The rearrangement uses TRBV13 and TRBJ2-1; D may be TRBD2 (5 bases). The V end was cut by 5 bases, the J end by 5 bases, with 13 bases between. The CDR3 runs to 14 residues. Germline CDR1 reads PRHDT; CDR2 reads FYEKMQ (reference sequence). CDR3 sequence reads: CASSPGKRDNEQFF. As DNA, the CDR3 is TGTGCCAGCAGCCCGGGGAAGCGTGACAATGAGCAGTTCTTC. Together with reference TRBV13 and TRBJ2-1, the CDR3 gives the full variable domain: AAGVIQSPRHLIKEKRETATLKCYPIPRHDTVYWYQQGPGQDPQFLISFYEKMQSDKGSIPDRFSAQQFSDYHSELNMSSLELGDSALYFCASSPGKRDNEQFFGPGTRLTVL.

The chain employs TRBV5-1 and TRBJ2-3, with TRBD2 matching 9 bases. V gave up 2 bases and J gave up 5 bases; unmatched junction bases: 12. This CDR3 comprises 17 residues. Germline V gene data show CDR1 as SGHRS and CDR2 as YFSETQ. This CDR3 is CASSLSLAGGPRDTQYF. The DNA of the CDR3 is TGCGCCAGCAGCTTATCCTTGGCGGGGGGGCCGAGAGATACGCAGTATTTT.

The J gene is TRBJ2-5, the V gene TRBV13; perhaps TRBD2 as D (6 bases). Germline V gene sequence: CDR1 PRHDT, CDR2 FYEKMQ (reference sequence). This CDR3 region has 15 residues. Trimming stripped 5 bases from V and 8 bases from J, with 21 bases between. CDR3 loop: CASSNPRLGGGTQYF. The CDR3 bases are TGTGCCAGCAGCAACCCTCGTCTCGGGGGTGGCACCCAGTACTTC.

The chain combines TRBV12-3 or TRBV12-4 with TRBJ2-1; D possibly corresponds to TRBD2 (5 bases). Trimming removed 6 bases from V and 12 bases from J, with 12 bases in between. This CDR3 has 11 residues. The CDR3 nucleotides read TGTGCCAGCAGCCGGACTGGGCGGCAGTTCTTC. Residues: CASSRTGRQFF.

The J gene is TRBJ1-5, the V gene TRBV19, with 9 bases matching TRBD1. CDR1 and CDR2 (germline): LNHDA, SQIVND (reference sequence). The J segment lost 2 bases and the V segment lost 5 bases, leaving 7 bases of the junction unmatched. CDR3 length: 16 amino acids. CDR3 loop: CASSPRWTGGNQPQHF. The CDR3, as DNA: TGTGCCAGTAGTCCCCGCTGGACAGGGGGCAATCAGCCCCAGCATTTT.

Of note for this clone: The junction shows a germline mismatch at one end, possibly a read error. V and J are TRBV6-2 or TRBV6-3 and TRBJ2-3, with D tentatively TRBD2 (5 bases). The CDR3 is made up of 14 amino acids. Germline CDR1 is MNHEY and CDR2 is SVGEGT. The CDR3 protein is CASSPWTRSDPQYF. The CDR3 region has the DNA TGTGCCAGCAGCCCATGGACTCGATCAGATCCGCAGTATTTT.

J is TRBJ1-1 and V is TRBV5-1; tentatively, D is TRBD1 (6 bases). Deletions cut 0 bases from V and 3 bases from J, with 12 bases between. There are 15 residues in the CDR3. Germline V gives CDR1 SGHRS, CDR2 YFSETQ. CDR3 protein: CASSLVPAGDTEAFF. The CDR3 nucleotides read TGCGCCAGCAGCTTGGTCCCCGCAGGGGACACTGAAGCTTTCTTT.

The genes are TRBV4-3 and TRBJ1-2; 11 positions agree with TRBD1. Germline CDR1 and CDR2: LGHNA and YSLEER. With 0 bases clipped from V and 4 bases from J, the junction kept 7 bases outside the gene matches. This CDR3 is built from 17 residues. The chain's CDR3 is CASSQDPVGTGGYGYTF. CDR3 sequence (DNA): TGCGCCAGCAGCCAAGATCCCGTGGGGACAGGGGGCTATGGCTACACCTTC.

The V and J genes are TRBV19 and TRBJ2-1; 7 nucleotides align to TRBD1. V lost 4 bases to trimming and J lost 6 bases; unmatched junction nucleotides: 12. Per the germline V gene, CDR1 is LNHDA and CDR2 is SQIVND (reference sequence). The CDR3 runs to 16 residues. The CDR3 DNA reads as TGTGCCAGTAGTACCTCAGGGGGAAGATTCGGCAATGAGCAGTTCTTC. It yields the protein CASSTSGGRFGNEQFF.

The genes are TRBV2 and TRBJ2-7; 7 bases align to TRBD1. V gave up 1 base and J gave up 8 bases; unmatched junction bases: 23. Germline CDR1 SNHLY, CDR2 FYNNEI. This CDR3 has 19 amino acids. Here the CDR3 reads CASSEERDRNHPVLSQQYF. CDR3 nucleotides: TGTGCCAGCAGTGAAGAGAGGGACAGAAATCACCCTGTTCTGAGCCAGCAGTACTTC.

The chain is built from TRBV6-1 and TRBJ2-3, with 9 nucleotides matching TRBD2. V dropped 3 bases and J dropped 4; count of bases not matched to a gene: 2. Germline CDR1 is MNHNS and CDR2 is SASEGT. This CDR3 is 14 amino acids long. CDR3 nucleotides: TGTGCCAGCAGTGAGGGACTAGCCTCAGATACGCAGTATTTT. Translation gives CASSEGLASDTQYF.

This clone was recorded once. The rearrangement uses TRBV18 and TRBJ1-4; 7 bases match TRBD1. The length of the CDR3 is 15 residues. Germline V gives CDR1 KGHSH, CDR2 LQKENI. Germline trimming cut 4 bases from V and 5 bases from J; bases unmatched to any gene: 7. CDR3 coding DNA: TGTGCCAGCTCACTCTTCGACAGGGAAAATGAAAAACTGTTTTTT. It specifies CASSLFDRENEKLFF.

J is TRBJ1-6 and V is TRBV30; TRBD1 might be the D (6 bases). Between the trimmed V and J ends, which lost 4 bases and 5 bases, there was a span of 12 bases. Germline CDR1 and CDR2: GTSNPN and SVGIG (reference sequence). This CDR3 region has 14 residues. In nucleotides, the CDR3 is TGTGCCTGGACTGGACAGCTGAATAATTCACCCCTCCACTTT. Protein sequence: CAWTGQLNNSPLHF.

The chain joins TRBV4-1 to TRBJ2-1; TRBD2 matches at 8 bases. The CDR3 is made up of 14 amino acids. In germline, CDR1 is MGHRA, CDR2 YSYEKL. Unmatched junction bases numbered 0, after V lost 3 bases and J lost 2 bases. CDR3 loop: CASSQRGAYNEQFF. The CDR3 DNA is TGCGCCAGCAGCCAGCGGGGGGCCTACAATGAGCAGTTCTTC.

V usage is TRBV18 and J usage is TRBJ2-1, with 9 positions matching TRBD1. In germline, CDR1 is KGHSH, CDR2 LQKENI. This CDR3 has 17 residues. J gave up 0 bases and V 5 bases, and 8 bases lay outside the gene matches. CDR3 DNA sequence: TGTGCCAGCTCAATACAGGGGGCCGTAAGCTCCTACAATGAGCAGTTCTTC. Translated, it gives CASSIQGAVSSYNEQFF.

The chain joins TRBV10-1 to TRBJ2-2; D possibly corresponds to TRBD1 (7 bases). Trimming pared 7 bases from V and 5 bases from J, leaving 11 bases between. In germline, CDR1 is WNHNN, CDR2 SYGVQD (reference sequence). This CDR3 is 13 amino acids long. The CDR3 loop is CASKTGTTGELFF. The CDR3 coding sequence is TGCGCCAGCAAGACAGGGACTACCGGGGAGCTGTTTTTT.

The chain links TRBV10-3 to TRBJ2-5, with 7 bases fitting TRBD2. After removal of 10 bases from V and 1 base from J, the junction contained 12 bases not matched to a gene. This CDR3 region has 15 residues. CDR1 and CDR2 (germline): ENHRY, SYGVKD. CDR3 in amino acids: CATQNGSGTQETQYF. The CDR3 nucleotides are TGTGCCACACAAAACGGAAGCGGGACCCAAGAGACCCAGTACTTC.

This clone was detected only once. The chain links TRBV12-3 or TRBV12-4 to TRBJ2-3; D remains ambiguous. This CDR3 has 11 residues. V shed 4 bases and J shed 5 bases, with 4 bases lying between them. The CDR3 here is CASSSRDTQYF. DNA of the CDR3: TGTGCCAGCAGTTCCAGAGATACGCAGTATTTT.

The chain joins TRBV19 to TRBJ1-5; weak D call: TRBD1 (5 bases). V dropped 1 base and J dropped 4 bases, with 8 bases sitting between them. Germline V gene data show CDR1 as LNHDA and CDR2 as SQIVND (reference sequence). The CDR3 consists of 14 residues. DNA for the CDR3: TGTGCCAGTAGTATAGCGGCAGGGAATCAGCCCCAGCATTTT. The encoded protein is CASSIAAGNQPQHF.

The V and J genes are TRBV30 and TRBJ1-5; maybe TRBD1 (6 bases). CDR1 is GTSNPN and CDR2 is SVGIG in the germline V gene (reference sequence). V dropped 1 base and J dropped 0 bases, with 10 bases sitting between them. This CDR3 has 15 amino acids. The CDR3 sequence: CAWSAGTPSNQPQHF. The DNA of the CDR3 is TGTGCCTGGAGTGCCGGGACACCTAGCAATCAGCCCCAGCATTTT.

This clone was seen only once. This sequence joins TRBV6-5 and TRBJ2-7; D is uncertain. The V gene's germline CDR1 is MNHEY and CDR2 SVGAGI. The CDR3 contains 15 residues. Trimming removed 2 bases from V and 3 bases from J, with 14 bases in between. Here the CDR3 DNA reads TGTGCCAGCAGTTACAAAAGAGGAATAAGCTACGAGCAGTACTTC. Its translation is CASSYKRGISYEQYF.

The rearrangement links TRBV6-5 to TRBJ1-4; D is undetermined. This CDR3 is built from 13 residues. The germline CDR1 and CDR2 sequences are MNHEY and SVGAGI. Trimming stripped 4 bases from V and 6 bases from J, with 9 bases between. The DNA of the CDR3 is TGTGCCAGCAGTTGGGGAGACGATGAAAAACTGTTTTTT. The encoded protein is CASSWGDDEKLFF.

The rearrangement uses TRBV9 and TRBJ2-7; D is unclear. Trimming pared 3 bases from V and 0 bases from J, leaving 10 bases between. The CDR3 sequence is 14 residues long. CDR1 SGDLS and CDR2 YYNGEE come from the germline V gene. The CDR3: CASSESDSSYEQYF. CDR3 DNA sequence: TGTGCCAGCAGCGAGAGCGATTCCTCCTACGAGCAGTACTTC.